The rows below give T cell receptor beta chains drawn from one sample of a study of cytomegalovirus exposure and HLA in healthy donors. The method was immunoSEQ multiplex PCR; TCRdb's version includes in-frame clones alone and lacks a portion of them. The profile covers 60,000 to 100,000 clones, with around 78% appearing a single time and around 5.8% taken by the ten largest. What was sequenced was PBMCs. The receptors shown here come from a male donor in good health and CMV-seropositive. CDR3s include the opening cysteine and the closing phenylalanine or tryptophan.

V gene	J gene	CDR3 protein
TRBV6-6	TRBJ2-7	CASRPGTGDEQYF
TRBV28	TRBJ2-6	CASRQGANVLTF
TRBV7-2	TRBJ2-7	CASSSRQAIYEQYF
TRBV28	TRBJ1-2	CASGRQGYGYTF
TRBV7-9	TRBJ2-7	CASSLQVREQYF
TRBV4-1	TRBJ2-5	CASSLPGTAQETQYF
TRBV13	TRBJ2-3	CASSLGPGLAGGTLPDTQYF
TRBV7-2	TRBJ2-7	CASSRQSYEQYF
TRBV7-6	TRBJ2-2	CASSLGGAGLTGELFF
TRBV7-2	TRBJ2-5	CASSLTLAVAQETQYF
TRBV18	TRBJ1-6	CASSPTGGFNSPLHF
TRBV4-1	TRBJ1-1	CASSPLAGDTEAFF
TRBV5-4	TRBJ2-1	CASSGLAESFNEQFF
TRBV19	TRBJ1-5	CASSPRPQGSQPQHF
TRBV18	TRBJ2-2	CASSQGDTGELFF
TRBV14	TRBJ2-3	CASSQNGQGTADTQYF
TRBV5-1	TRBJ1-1	CASSRDRVDTEAFF
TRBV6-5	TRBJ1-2	CASSYSNRDTGYTF
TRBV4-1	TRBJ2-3	CASSRLAGSTDTQYF
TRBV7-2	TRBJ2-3	CASSFPGESTDTQYF
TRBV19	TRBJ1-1	CASESSGTGSYEAFF
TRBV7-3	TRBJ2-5	CASSATGTAQETQYF
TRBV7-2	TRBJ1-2	CASSFYRADYGYTF
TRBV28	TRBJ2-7	CASSTPLLAGDGGYEQYF